This record looks at one TCR beta chain sequence and its context. The antigen is unknown. Each cDNA molecule carried a unique molecular identifier. TCRdb re-called the 5' RACE reads with MiXCR, one entry per CDR3 protein. This sample has under 60,000 distinct CDR3 sequences, with approximately 9.9% found just once. These data originate in a study of early T cells in non-severe SARS-CoV-2 infection. Across the study: Alpha and beta chains were unpaired, from unsorted whole-blood bulk RNA.

Study outcomes and limitations: VDJdb-based annotation leaned toward anti-spike CD8 responses and missed private and CD4 specificities.

The sequence was collected from an adult who was a healthcare worker with PCR-confirmed SARS-CoV-2 infection or an uninfected control (not recorded which). Sequencing used whole blood.

As DNA, the CDR3 is TGTGCCAGCAGTACTAGCGGGGGGTTCTATGAGCAGTTCTTC. As protein: CASSTSGGFYEQFF. V and J are TRBV12-3 or TRBV12-4 and TRBJ2-1; 12 bases line up with TRBD2. The CDR3 loop spans 14 amino acids. V shed 5 bases, J shed 8 bases, and the junction held 4 bases outside the gene matches.